The present T cell receptor (beta chain) was sequenced within a study of technical replicates of blood from several donors. This table comes from immunoSEQ multiplex PCR, and its TCRdb copy is limited to in-frame clones, with some not included. Here the sample spans some 85,000 clones, about 96% being singletons. Germline V gene sequence: CDR1 MDHEN, CDR2 SYDVKM. The junction had 4 bases not matched to a gene; V was cut back by 2 bases and J by 2 bases. The CDR3 extends over 15 amino acids. The chain couples TRBV28 to TRBJ2-3; 7 nucleotides match TRBD1. The sequence derives from a human donor in good health. Sequenced: T cells isolated from PBMCs. The CDR3 bases are TGTGCCAGCAGTTTAGAGGGGGCGGTCACAGATACGCAGTATTTT. Protein: CASSLEGAVTDTQYF.